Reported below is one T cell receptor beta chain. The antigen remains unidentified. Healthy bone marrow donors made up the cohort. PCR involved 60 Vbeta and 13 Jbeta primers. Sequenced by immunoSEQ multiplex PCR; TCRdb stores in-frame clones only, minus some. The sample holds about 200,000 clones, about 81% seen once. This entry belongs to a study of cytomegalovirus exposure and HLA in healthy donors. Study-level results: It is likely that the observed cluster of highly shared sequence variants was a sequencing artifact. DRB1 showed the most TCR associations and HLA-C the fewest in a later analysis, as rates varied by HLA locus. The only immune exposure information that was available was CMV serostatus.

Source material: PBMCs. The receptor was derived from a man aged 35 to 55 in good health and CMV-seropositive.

The CDR3 spells CASSWGPSYEQYF. The CDR3 bases are TGTGCCAGCAGCTGGGGCCCGTCCTACGAGCAGTACTTC. V is TRBV5-5 and J is TRBJ2-7; weak D call: TRBD1 (5 bases). In germline, CDR1 is SGHKS, CDR2 YYEKEE (reference sequence). V was clipped by 3 bases and J by 1 base, with 8 bases between them. CDR3 size: 13 residues.